These 21 T cell receptor beta chains were sequenced from one sample in a study of shared clonotypes between healthy human individuals. Sequencing was performed with immunoSEQ multiplex PCR; in TCRdb, only in-frame clones are kept and a portion is missing. The sample includes about 2 million clones, about 95% of them seen just once. CD45RO-negative cells were positively selected for CCR7, leaving out terminally differentiated effector memory CD45RA+ cells. What was sequenced was naive CD8+ T cells sorted from blood. These receptors came from a man between 18 and 29 years old in good health.

The V gene is TRBV11-3, the J gene TRBJ1-5, with D perhaps matching TRBD1 (6 bases). The CDR3 loop spans 16 amino acids. CDR1 is SGHNT and CDR2 is YENEEA in the germline V gene. The V end was cut by 9 bases, the J end by 5 bases, with 23 bases between. In DNA, the CDR3 is TGTGCCAGACCCGCCGGGGACAAGGCCCCTTATCAGCCCCAGCATTTT. Amino acids: CARPAGDKAPYQPQHF. Full variable domain (remainder filled in from reference TRBV11-3 and TRBJ1-5): EAGVVQSPRYKIIEKKQPVAFWCNPISGHNTLYWYLQNLGQGPELLIRYENEEAVDDSQLPKDRFSAERLKGVDSTLKIQPAELGDSAVYLCARPAGDKAPYQPQHFGDGTRLSIL.

Concerning this clone: The same CDR3 is also encoded by other DNA sequences in this sample. This sequence joins TRBV9 and TRBJ1-1; no reliable D call. The CDR3 is 14 amino acids. The germline gives CDR1 SGDLS, CDR2 YYNGEE. V lost 0 bases to trimming and J lost 0 bases, with 6 bases between them. This CDR3 is CASSVEGLNTEAFF. CDR3 bases: TGTGCCAGCAGCGTAGAGGGTTTGAACACTGAAGCTTTCTTT.

The chain carries TRBV5-1 and TRBJ2-7, with TRBD1 identical over 9 bases. V lost 4 bases, J lost 3 bases, and 8 bases stayed unmatched. The CDR3 length is 15 residues. Germline assignment: CDR1 SGHRS and CDR2 YFSETQ. The CDR3 reads CASSPLQGAFYEQYF. The CDR3 nucleotides are TGCGCCAGCAGCCCACTACAGGGGGCGTTCTACGAGCAGTACTTC. Full variable domain (rest looked up from reference TRBV5-1 and TRBJ2-7): KAGVTQTPRYLIKTRGQQVTLSCSPISGHRSVSWYQQTPGQGLQFLFEYFSETQRNKGNFPGRFSGRQFSNSRSEMNVSTLELGDSALYLCASSPLQGAFYEQYFGPGTRLTVT.

The J gene is TRBJ2-7, the V gene TRBV7-8; the D gene is possibly TRBD2 (6 bases). V was pared by 7 bases and J by 3 bases, with 16 bases between. The CDR3 sequence is 14 residues long. Germline V gives CDR1 SGHVS, CDR2 FQNEAQ. This chain's CDR3 is CASMAPGLNYEQYF. Here the CDR3 DNA reads TGTGCCAGCATGGCGCCGGGACTCAACTACGAGCAGTACTTC.

A remark on this clone: The junction and the germline gene differ at one end; a read error may be behind it. The chain is built from TRBV7-7 and TRBJ2-7; 8 positions match TRBD1. This CDR3 comprises 15 residues. Germline values: CDR1 SSHAT, CDR2 FNYEAQ (reference sequence). The CDR3 region has the DNA TGTGCTAGCAGTCTCGGACAGGGAATCGTCTACGAGCAGTACTTC. It yields the protein CASSLGQGIVYEQYF.

This chain links TRBV5-3 with TRBJ2-7; tentative D call: TRBD2 (6 bases). TRBV5-3 has ORF status, its function being uncertain. The CDR3 contains 15 residues. The V end was cut by 3 bases, the J end by 4 bases, with 17 bases between. In DNA, the CDR3 is TGTGCCAGAAGCTGGGGACTGAATAACCCTTACGAGCAGTACTTC. Protein product: CARSWGLNNPYEQYF.

About this clone itself: A read error may account for a junction end that differs from germline. The CDR3 coding sequence is TGTGCCAGCAGCGGGGGAAATTCGCCCCTCCACTTT. It codes for CASSGGNSPLHF. This rearrangement joins TRBV5-6 to TRBJ1-6; a possible D gene is TRBD1 (5 bases). The length of the CDR3 is 12 residues. Germline V gene sequence: CDR1 SGHDT, CDR2 YYEEEE.

This rearrangement joins TRBV4-1 to TRBJ2-5; 11 bases line up with TRBD2. The junction had 7 bases not matched to a gene; V was cut back by 1 base and J by 6 bases. CDR1 and CDR2 (germline): MGHRA, YSYEKL. The CDR3 is 16 amino acids. The CDR3 here is CASSQASSGGSKTQYF. CDR3 in DNA: TGCGCCAGCAGCCAAGCCTCTAGCGGGGGGTCGAAGACCCAGTACTTC.

The gene calls are TRBV11-2 and TRBJ2-7; tentatively, D is TRBD1 (5 bases). CDR3 length: 15 amino acids. V lost 1 base and J 2 bases, leaving 12 bases between the germline ends. The germline V gene has CDR1 SGHAT and CDR2 FQNNGV. The CDR3 DNA sequence: TGTGCCAGCAGCTTAGGGCAGGGCTACACCTACGAGCAGTACTTC. This codes for CASSLGQGYTYEQYF.

The V and J genes are TRBV6-6 and TRBJ1-1; perhaps TRBD1 as D (5 bases). CDR1 MNHNY and CDR2 SVGAGI come from the germline V gene (reference sequence). V was shortened by 2 bases and J by 4 bases, with 14 bases between the two germline ends. The CDR3 has 15 residues. The CDR3 loop reads CASSYPTALGTEAFF. The CDR3 region has the DNA TGTGCCAGCAGTTACCCGACAGCTTTGGGCACTGAAGCTTTCTTT.

The J gene is TRBJ2-1, the V gene TRBV28, with D possibly TRBD2 on 6 matching bases. The ends were cut back, 1 base at V and 1 base at J, with 11 bases in the middle. The V gene's germline CDR1 is MDHEN and CDR2 SYDVKM. The CDR3 length is 16 residues. The DNA for the CDR3 is TGTGCCAGCAGTTTATCCGGCGCGGGATCCTACAATGAGCAGTTCTTC. The encoded protein is CASSLSGAGSYNEQFF.

V is TRBV27 and J is TRBJ2-7; perhaps D is TRBD1 or TRBD2 (6 bases each). This CDR3 has 16 amino acids. V lost 0 bases to trimming and J lost 3 bases, with 15 bases between them. Germline CDR1 MNHEY, CDR2 SMNVEV (reference sequence). The CDR3 DNA is TGTGCCAGCAGTTTATCGGGGTGGGGGGCGGACTACGAGCAGTACTTC. This translates into CASSLSGWGADYEQYF.

This chain links TRBV11-2 with TRBJ2-7; 7 bases are shared with TRBD2. V lost 8 bases to trimming and J lost 1 base; unmatched junction nucleotides: 17. This CDR3 contains 17 residues. Per the germline V gene, CDR1 is SGHAT and CDR2 is FQNNGV. For the CDR3, the DNA is TGTGCCAGCGACCACTTTGTCACTAGCGCTTTTTCCTACGAGCAGTACTTC. Its protein product is CASDHFVTSAFSYEQYF.

The chain is built from TRBV6-5 and TRBJ2-1, with a tentative D call TRBD2 (6 bases). CDR3 length: 13 amino acids. Germline V gene data show CDR1 as MNHEY and CDR2 as SVGAGI. V dropped 6 bases and J dropped 6 bases, with 12 bases sitting between them. The CDR3 protein is CASSRGLGNEQFF. CDR3 in DNA: TGTGCCAGCAGCCGGGGACTCGGCAATGAGCAGTTCTTC.

The chain joins TRBV7-3 to TRBJ2-1, with D maybe TRBD1 (5 bases). CDR3 length equals 12 residues. Per germline, CDR1 SGHTA and CDR2 FQGTGA. V was pared by 5 bases and J by 9 bases, with 11 bases between. In nucleotides, the CDR3 is TGTGCCAGCAGCCCGACTGGGGCTGAGCAGTTCTTC. This sequence encodes CASSPTGAEQFF.

As regards this clone: Other DNA sequences in this sample translate to the same CDR3. The chain is built from TRBV28 and TRBJ2-7, with D hard to call. The CDR3 is 12 amino acids. V was trimmed by 5 bases and J by 4 bases, leaving 9 bases between them. Germline CDR1 MDHEN, CDR2 SYDVKM. CDR3 in DNA: TGTGCCAGCAGTCTCCGAGGTTACGAGCAGTACTTC. Translation gives CASSLRGYEQYF. The variable domain in full, with the rest retrieved from reference TRBV28 and TRBJ2-7, is DVKVTQSSRYLVKRTGEKVFLECVQDMDHENMFWYRQDPGLGLRLIYFSYDVKMKEKGDIPEGYSVSREKKERFSLILESASTNQTSMYLCASSLRGYEQYFGPGTRLTVT.

A note on this clone: The sample has other DNA sequences that encode this CDR3 too. The chain links TRBV4-1 to TRBJ2-3, with D uncertain. CDR3 length: 15 amino acids. Germline V gene data show CDR1 as MGHRA and CDR2 as YSYEKL. V lost 0 bases, J lost 0 bases, and 7 bases lay in between. The CDR3 sequence is CASSQDLASTDTQYF. CDR3 coding DNA: TGCGCCAGCAGCCAAGATTTAGCTAGCACAGATACGCAGTATTTT.

The rearrangement uses TRBV30 and TRBJ2-7, with 7 nucleotides matching TRBD2. Per germline, CDR1 GTSNPN and CDR2 SVGIG (reference sequence). The CDR3 runs to 13 residues. Germline trimming cut 0 bases from V and 6 bases from J; bases unmatched to any gene: 5. CDR3 nucleotide sequence: TGTGCCTGGAGTGTTACAGCGGGAAGCGAGCAGTACTTC. Its protein product is CAWSVTAGSEQYF.

The chain couples TRBV6-1 to TRBJ1-5, with a possible D match to TRBD1 (6 bases). Germline V CDR1 and CDR2: MNHNS, SASEGT. This CDR3 is 16 amino acids long. V lost 3 bases and J lost 5, with 17 bases in between. The CDR3 DNA follows: TGTGCCAGCAGTGAGGGGGGGGGCAGTTGGGATCAGCCCCAGCATTTT. Its protein product is CASSEGGGSWDQPQHF.

The chain joins TRBV4-1 to TRBJ1-6, with D hard to call. Germline V gene sequence: CDR1 MGHRA, CDR2 YSYEKL. This CDR3 has 15 amino acids. With 3 bases removed from V and 0 bases from J, the gap between germline ends came to 6 bases. The CDR3, as DNA: TGCGCCAGCAGCCACGAGAGCTCCTATAATTCACCCCTCCACTTT. Its protein product is CASSHESSYNSPLHF.

V gene TRBV15 combines with J gene TRBJ2-3; no definite D call. V dropped 2 bases and J dropped 6 bases, with 12 bases sitting between them. The CDR3 is 14 amino acids. Looked up from germline, CDR1 is LNHNV and CDR2 is YYDKDF (reference sequence). CDR3 loop: CATSRTQSTDTQYF. For the CDR3, the DNA is TGTGCCACCAGCAGAACCCAGTCGACTGATACGCAGTATTTT.